This T cell receptor beta chain was sequenced in a study of identical twins. TCRdb reprocessed the 5' RACE reads via MiXCR and lists one record per CDR3 protein. The repertoire holds around 490,000 distinct CDR3 sequences, roughly an eighth seen once, with approximately 1% in the top ten. Healthy Caucasians, and only they, were the donors. The sample holds a few counts of this clonotype. These records were also assigned to another study, of yellow fever vaccine responses in identical twins.

This sequence was found in a woman aged 18-29 years in good health. Sequencing was done on a sample of CD4+ T cells sorted from blood.

CDR3 region: CASSEALAGGTDTQYF. The CDR3 DNA follows: TGTGCCAGCAGTGAAGCTTTAGCGGGCGGCACAGATACGCAGTATTTT. V usage is TRBV2 and J usage is TRBJ2-3; the match to TRBD2 covers 7 bases. This CDR3 spans 16 amino acids. Germline CDR1 and CDR2: SNHLY and FYNNEI. V was pared by 0 bases and J by 1 base, with 4 bases of the junction left unmatched.